This TCR beta chain was identified in a study of tumor-infiltrating lymphocytes in primary liver carcinoma (dated by TCRdb to about 2017). For the wider study: Of the five patients (three men and two women, aged 30 to 69 years), four had hepatocellular carcinoma and one had combined HCC and intrahepatic cholangiocarcinoma. A total of around 35 specimens from 5 patients went through TCRbeta repertoire sequencing, namely 25 tumor regions, 5 adjacent noncancerous liver tissues and 5 peripheral blood samples. To link TCRbeta repertoire diversity with the local molecular phenotype, the approximately 24 tumor region samples were profiled using Agilent mRNA microarrays. Reproducibility between technical replicate repertoires was high, with correlation coefficients above 0.98 and mean shared-clone rates roughly 0.87. Samples yielded roughly 3.5 to 8 million productive TCRbeta reads; read depth did not differ significantly between tissue types. The study combined TCRbeta repertoire sequencing, expression microarrays and whole-exome sequencing across five regions of each liver tumor, with adjacent normal tissue and blood. The five patients had tumors staged T1-T3 N0M0, with maximum diameters ranging from about 4.2 to 10 cm. Study-wide conclusions, independent of this receptor: Since the samples were bulk and unsorted, there was no way to compare CD4+ and CD8+ T cell repertoires. The top 250 clones made up a significantly larger repertoire fraction in tumors than in blood (p = 0.039). Only the TCR beta chain was sequenced, which likely underestimates true repertoire diversity because unpaired alpha chains were not captured. Repertoire overlap was higher between tumor regions (mean about 36%) than tumor-adjacent (17%) or tumor-blood (approximately 14%) pairs, consistent with antigen-driven expansion. With just five patients in the study, the authors point out that the findings should be validated in a larger study. Just about 8-25% of top clones turned up in all five regions of a tumor, which suggests spatial heterogeneity among tumor-infiltrating T cells.

Total RNA and DNA were co-extracted without cell sorting from about 19-30 mg of bulk tissue using the AllPrep DNA/RNA mini kit. Four to six patients with histopathologically diagnosed primary liver carcinoma underwent surgical resection in China between 2015 and 2016. Chronic HBV infection was present in the patients, and the patients were treatment-naive at sampling. Five spatially separated regions were sampled per tumor: superior, inferior, left-lateral and right-lateral poles, plus the tumor centre. More than 85% viable tumor cells were found by histology in every tumor sample. Pieces of fresh tumor and adjacent tissue were cut in half, with one half kept in RNAlater at -80 degrees C and the other half sent for histology. The CDR3 covers 17 residues, taking in both the cysteine and the phenylalanine. Just the 51-base CDR3 DNA is kept, in frame starting at base 1. From the germline V gene, CDR1 is SGHAT and CDR2 is FQNNGV.

In this sample, this clonotype turned up once. It has no known antigen specificity. At one end, the junction sequence differs from germline, possibly due to a read error. Starting from approximately 460 ng total RNA, TCRbeta-specific cDNA was produced by reverse transcription with a constant-region primer and ProtoScript II reverse transcriptase. TCRbeta libraries were built with three nested multiplex PCR rounds, a slightly modified ARM-PCR procedure. Each of the first two PCR rounds ran for around 10 cycles using multiplex TRBV1-TRBV30 forward primers together with a Cbeta reverse primer. Sample barcodes and Illumina adapters were attached in a final 25-cycle PCR using Deep VentR polymerase. Amplicons of 200-500 bp were gel-purified with a QIAquick gel extraction kit before sequencing. The TCRbeta amplicons were sequenced with 250-bp paired-end reads on an Illumina HiSeq 2500. The study's processing was this. Quality trimming of reads was performed with Trimmomatic v0.33, and paired reads were merged with FLASH v1.2.11 so that full CDR3 sequences could be recovered. V, D and J germline segments were assigned to the rearranged TCRbeta sequences by MiGEC v1.2.1b. VDJtools v1.0.0 computed clonotype statistics and Shannon-Wiener diversity indices. Except for diversity analysis, only the 250 most abundant clonotypes of each sample were used in subsequent analyses to reduce sampling bias. TCRdb itself trimmed the public reads at Q25 with fastp, ran MiXCR and retained productive beta chains. Each CDR3 protein appears once, grouped with its most common genes and DNA. It is TCRdb's table, rather than the study itself, that gives the V and J calls and clone size. The sample profile shows approximately 20,000 distinct CDR3 sequences; nearly 80% of them were found once. The leading ten clones occupy approximately 40% of the sample.

The sequenced sample was liver tumor tissue from sampling region 1. Sample cell subset or site, as interpreted from the label and publication: tumor region T1, superior pole. Rearrangement joined TRBV11-2 to TRBJ2-1; TRBD2 fits 12 bases in the junction. The receptor's source is a woman aged 25-40 years with primary liver carcinoma and hepatitis B virus infection. The nucleotide sequence is given as TGTACCAGCAGCCTTACTAGCGGGAGGTTCCCAGGCGATGGGCAGTTTTTC. Translated, this is CTSSLTSGRFPGDGQFF.